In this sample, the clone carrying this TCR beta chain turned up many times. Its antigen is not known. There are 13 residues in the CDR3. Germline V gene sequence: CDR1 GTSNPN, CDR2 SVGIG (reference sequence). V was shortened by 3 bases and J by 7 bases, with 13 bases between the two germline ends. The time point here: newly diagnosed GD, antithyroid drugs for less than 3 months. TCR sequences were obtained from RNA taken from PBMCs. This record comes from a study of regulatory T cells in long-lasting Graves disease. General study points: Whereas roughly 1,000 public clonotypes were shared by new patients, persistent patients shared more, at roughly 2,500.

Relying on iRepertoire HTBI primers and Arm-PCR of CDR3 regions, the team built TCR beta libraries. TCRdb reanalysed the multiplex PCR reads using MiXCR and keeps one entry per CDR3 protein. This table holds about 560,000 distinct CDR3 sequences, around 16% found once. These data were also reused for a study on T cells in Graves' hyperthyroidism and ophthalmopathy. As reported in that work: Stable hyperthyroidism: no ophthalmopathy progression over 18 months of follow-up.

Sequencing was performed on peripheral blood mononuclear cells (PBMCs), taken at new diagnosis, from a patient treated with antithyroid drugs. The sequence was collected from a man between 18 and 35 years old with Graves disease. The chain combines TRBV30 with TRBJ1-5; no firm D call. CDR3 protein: CAWRAATGQPQHF. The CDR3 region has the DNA TGTGCCTGGAGGGCAGCGACCGGGCAGCCCCAGCATTTT.